Listed below are T cell receptor beta chains from one sample, sequenced in a study of cytomegalovirus exposure and HLA in healthy donors. TCRdb's table, derived via immunoSEQ multiplex PCR, lists solely in-frame clones and lacks some. Of under 300,000 clones in the sample, around 87% were seen once. The sample taken for sequencing was PBMCs. The receptors were gathered from a woman under 30 in good health and CMV-seronegative. Both conserved end residues are part of each CDR3. The order of the fields is V gene, D gene, clone size, J gene, CDR3 protein, CDR3 DNA. D genes are given only for firm matches. Clone sizes are given selectively: once, few, many, or a class where the clone is expanded.

TRBV6-5,.,.,TRBJ1-5,CASNPRGGNQPQHF,TGTGCCAGCAACCCCCGGGGGGGCAATCAGCCCCAGCATTTT
TRBV29-1,.,.,TRBJ2-1,CSVEPEYNEQFF,TGCAGCGTTGAACCGGAGTACAATGAGCAGTTCTTC
TRBV11-3,TRBD1,.,TRBJ2-5,CASSATGFQETQYF,TGTGCCAGCAGCGCGACAGGGTTCCAAGAGACCCAGTACTTC
TRBV4-1,.,.,TRBJ2-3,CASSQVLALRTDTQYF,TGCGCCAGCAGCCAAGTTCTAGCCTTACGCACAGATACGCAGTATTTT
TRBV5-1,.,.,TRBJ1-4,CASTPRSTNEKLFF,TGCGCCAGCACCCCCCGGTCAACTAATGAAAAACTGTTTTTT
TRBV7-2,.,.,TRBJ1-2,CASSLSGGSNYGYTF,TGTGCCAGCAGCTTATCTGGCGGCTCTAACTATGGCTACACCTTC
TRBV4-3,.,.,TRBJ1-1,CASSQSSNTEAFF,TGCGCCAGCAGCCAATCCAGTAACACTGAAGCTTTCTTT
TRBV7-3,TRBD1,few,TRBJ1-1,CASSQGARTEAFF,TGTGCCAGCAGCCAGGGGGCTCGGACTGAAGCTTTCTTT
TRBV2,TRBD1,many,TRBJ2-2,CASGGTGRNTGELFF,TGTGCCAGCGGGGGGACAGGCAGGAACACCGGGGAGCTGTTTTTT
TRBV9,.,.,TRBJ1-1,CASSVTGTSSTEAFF,TGTGCCAGCAGCGTAACAGGAACATCAAGCACTGAAGCTTTCTTT
TRBV6-1,.,.,TRBJ1-3,CASSDKTAHSGNTIYF,TGTGCCAGCAGTGATAAGACAGCCCATTCTGGAAACACCATATATTTT
TRBV7-9,TRBD1,.,TRBJ1-6,CASRLGQGNSPLHF,TGTGCCAGCAGACTGGGACAGGGTAACTCACCCCTCCACTTT
TRBV6-5,TRBD1,.,TRBJ2-7,CASSPPGQTYEQYF,TGTGCCAGCAGCCCTCCGGGACAGACCTACGAGCAGTACTTC
TRBV11-2,.,.,TRBJ2-5,CASSNRRETQYF,TGTGCCAGCAGCAACCGGAGGGAGACCCAGTACTTC
TRBV6-6,TRBD1,.,TRBJ2-7,CASRLDRVGSYEQYF,TGTGCCAGCAGATTGGACAGGGTCGGATCCTACGAGCAGTACTTC
TRBV6-6,TRBD1,.,TRBJ1-1,CASRTGTGGTEAFF,TGTGCCAGCAGGACCGGGACAGGGGGCACTGAAGCTTTCTTT
TRBV6-5,.,.,TRBJ1-2,CASKLGPSYGYTF,TGTGCCAGCAAATTGGGGCCCTCCTATGGCTACACCTTC
TRBV5-4,.,.,TRBJ1-4,CASSTAAGEKLFF,TGTGCCAGCAGCACCGCCGCCGGGGAAAAACTGTTTTTT
TRBV25-1,TRBD2,.,TRBJ2-7,CASREASGGTYEQYF,TGTGCCAGCAGGGAAGCTAGCGGGGGAACCTACGAGCAGTACTTC
TRBV4-2,.,.,TRBJ2-3,CASSQGFQGLVDTQYF,TGTGCCAGCAGCCAAGGATTCCAGGGGCTGGTAGATACGCAGTATTTT
TRBV6-5,.,.,TRBJ1-6,CASRITGSNSPLHF,TGTGCCAGCAGGATAACAGGGAGTAATTCACCCCTCCACTTT
TRBV2,TRBD2,.,TRBJ2-3,CASSSPPGGTTDTQYF,TGTGCCAGCAGCTCCCCCCCGGGGGGGACCACAGATACGCAGTATTTT
TRBV25-1,TRBD1,.,TRBJ1-1,CASSEYGQGPRDTEAFF,TGTGCCAGCAGTGAATACGGACAGGGGCCGAGGGACACTGAAGCTTTCTTT
TRBV27,TRBD2,.,TRBJ2-1,CASSLSGGAYNEQFF,TGTGCCAGCAGTCTTAGCGGGGGGGCCTACAATGAGCAGTTCTTC
TRBV6-5,TRBD1,.,TRBJ2-2,CASSYSGQGATGELFF,TGTGCCAGCAGTTACTCCGGACAGGGGGCGACCGGGGAGCTGTTTTTT
TRBV11-2,.,.,TRBJ2-7,CASSLDRSEQYF,TGTGCCAGCAGCTTAGATCGGAGCGAGCAGTACTTC